These T cell receptor beta chains were read from a single sample in a study of identical twins. TCRdb fed the 5' RACE reads into MiXCR, producing one record per CDR3 protein. The repertoire holds a few hundred thousand distinct CDR3 sequences, with 9% to 10% as singletons. These data are also associated with another study on yellow fever vaccine responses in identical twins.

Input material: PBMCs. These receptors all stem from a woman aged 18-29 years in good health. Both conserved end residues are trimmed from each CDR3. For some rows the clone size is stated as once, few or many, or as a class when expanded; others skip it.

clone size	J gene	V gene	CDR3 protein
many	TRBJ1-5	TRBV6-6	ASGSQPQH
NA	TRBJ1-4	TRBV29-1	SVEGYPGGETKLF
few	TRBJ2-5	TRBV7-9	ASSARDRGQRETQY
many	TRBJ2-1	TRBV29-1	SVLPQDLYNEQF
few	TRBJ2-3	TRBV5-6	ASSHPFGGGTDTQY
NA	TRBJ2-3	TRBV11-2	ASSPRRGVGTDTQY
few	TRBJ2-2	TRBV2	ASRGRGQLF
many	TRBJ1-2	TRBV25-1	ASSENYGYT
many	TRBJ2-4	TRBV20-1	SASVVVERNIQY
few	TRBJ2-2	TRBV24-1	ATSEIFTGELF
NA	TRBJ1-2	TRBV11-1	ATSGQGYGYT
few	TRBJ2-7	TRBV2	ASSPTSPGEQY
NA	TRBJ2-7	TRBV9	ASSISTGPGSYEQY
NA	TRBJ2-7	TRBV5-1	ASSFLAGVSYEQY
NA	TRBJ2-3	TRBV29-1	SVDLAESTDTQY
many	TRBJ2-3	TRBV18	ASSPISTDTQY
many	TRBJ2-1	TRBV28	ASTPLGGGPHNEQF
few	TRBJ2-5	TRBV20-1	SARDRGPQSQETQY
many	TRBJ2-7	TRBV20-1	SARDPGSYEQY
NA	TRBJ2-7	TRBV11-1	ASSRTRSHYEQY
few	TRBJ1-6	TRBV6-1	ASSPRRDRPNSPLH
many	TRBJ2-5	TRBV5-1	ASSPGTGVEETQY
many	TRBJ2-7	TRBV7-9	ASSLTDTGGSYEQY
NA	TRBJ2-5	TRBV7-8	ASSLGGRAPKETQY
NA	TRBJ2-5	TRBV24-1	ATSDPTGQLQETQY
many	TRBJ2-1	TRBV29-1	SVVLTSGRANEQF